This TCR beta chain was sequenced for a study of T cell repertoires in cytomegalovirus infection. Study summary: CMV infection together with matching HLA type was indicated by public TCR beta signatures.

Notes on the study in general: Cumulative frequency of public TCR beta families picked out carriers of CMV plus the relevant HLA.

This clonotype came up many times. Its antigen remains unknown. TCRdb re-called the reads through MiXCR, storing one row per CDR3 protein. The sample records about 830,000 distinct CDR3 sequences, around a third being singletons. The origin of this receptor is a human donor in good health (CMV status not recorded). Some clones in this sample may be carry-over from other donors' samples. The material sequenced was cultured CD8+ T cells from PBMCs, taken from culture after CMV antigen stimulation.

The CDR3 bases are TGTGCCAGCAGCTCAAGACAGATTAACACTGAAGCTTTCTTT. Residues: CASSSRQINTEAFF. This sequence joins TRBV4-2 and TRBJ1-1; tentatively, D is TRBD1 (5 bases). In germline, CDR1 is LGHNA, CDR2 YNFKEQ. V dropped 5 bases and J dropped 2 bases, with 12 bases sitting between them. The CDR3 runs 14 residues.